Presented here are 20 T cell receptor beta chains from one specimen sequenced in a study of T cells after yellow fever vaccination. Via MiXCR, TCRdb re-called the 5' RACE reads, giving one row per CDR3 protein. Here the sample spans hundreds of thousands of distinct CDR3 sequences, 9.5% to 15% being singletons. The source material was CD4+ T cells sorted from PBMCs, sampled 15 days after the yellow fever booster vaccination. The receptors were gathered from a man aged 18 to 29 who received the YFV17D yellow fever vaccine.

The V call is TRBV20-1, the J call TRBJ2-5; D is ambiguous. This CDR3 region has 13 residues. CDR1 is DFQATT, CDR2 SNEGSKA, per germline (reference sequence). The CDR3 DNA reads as TGCACCCCCTTCGGACGGCTCCAAGAGACCCAGTACTTC. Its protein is CTPFGRLQETQYF.

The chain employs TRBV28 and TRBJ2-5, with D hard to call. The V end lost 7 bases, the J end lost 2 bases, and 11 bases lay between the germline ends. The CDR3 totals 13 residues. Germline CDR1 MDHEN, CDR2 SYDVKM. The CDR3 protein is CASTSPQQETQYF. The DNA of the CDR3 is TGTGCCAGCACCAGCCCCCAACAAGAGACCCAGTACTTC. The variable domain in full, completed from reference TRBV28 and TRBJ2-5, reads DVKVTQSSRYLVKRTGEKVFLECVQDMDHENMFWYRQDPGLGLRLIYFSYDVKMKEKGDIPEGYSVSREKKERFSLILESASTNQTSMYLCASTSPQQETQYFGPGTRLLVL.

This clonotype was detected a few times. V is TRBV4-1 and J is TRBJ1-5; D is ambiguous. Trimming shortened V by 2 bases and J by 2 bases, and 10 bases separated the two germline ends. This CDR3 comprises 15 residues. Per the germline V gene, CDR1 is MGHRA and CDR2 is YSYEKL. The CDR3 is CASSQIDGGNQPQHF. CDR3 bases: TGCGCCAGCAGCCAAATAGACGGTGGCAATCAGCCCCAGCATTTT.

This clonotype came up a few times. DNA of the CDR3: TGCAGTGCCCCCGGACTAGCGGACAATGAGCAGTTCTTC. Its protein product is CSAPGLADNEQFF. This chain connects TRBV20-1 to TRBJ2-1; 10 bases are shared with TRBD2. The CDR3 has 13 residues. Germline CDR1 DFQATT, CDR2 SNEGSKA (reference sequence). J lost 5 bases, V lost 6 bases, and 4 bases had no gene match.

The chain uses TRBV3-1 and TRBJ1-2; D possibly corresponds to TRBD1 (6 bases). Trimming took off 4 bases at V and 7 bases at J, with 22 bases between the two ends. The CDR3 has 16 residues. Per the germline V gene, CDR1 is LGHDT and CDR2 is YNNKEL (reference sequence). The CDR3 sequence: CASSRNPTGTTSGYTF. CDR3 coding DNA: TGTGCCAGCAGCCGGAACCCAACCGGGACAACAAGTGGCTACACCTTC.

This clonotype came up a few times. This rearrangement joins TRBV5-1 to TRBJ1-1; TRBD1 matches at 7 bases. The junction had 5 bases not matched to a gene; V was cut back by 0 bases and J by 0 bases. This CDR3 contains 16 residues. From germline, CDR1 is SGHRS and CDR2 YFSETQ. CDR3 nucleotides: TGCGCCAGCAGCTTGGGACCGGGACAGATGAACACTGAAGCTTTCTTT. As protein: CASSLGPGQMNTEAFF.

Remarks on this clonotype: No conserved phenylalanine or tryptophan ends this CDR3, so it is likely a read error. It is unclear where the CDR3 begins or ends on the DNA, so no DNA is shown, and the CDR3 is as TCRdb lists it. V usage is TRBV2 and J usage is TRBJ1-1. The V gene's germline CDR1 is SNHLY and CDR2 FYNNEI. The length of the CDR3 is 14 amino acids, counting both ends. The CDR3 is CASNHDLEGSAAFS.

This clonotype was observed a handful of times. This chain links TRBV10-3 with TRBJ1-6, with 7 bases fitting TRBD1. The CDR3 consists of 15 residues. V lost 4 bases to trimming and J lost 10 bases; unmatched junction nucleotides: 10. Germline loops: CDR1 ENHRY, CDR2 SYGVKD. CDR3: CAISGSTGWGSPLHF. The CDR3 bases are TGTGCCATCAGTGGATCGACAGGGTGGGGATCACCCCTCCACTTT.

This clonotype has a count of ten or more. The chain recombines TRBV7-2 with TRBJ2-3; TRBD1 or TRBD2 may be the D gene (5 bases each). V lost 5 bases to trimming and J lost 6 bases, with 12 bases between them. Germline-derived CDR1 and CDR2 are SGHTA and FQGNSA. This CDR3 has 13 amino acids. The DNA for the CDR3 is TGTGCCAGCAGCAGAGGGACGGCCGATACGCAGTATTTT. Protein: CASSRGTADTQYF.

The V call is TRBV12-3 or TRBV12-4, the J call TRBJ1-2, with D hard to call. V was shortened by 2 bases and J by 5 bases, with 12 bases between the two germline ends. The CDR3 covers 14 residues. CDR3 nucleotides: TGTGCCAGCAGTTTAACCAGGATTCTGTATGGCTACACCTTC. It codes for CASSLTRILYGYTF.

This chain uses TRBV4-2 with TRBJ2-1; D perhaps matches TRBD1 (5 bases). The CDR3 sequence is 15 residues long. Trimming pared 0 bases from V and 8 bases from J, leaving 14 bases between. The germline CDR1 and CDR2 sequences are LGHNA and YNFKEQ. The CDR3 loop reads CASSQDPAGFHEQFF. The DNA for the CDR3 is TGTGCCAGCAGCCAAGATCCGGCAGGGTTTCATGAGCAGTTCTTC.

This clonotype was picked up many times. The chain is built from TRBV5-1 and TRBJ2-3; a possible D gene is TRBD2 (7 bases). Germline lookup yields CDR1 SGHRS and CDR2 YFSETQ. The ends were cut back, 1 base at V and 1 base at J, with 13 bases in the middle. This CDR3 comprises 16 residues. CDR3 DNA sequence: TGCGCCAGCAGCTTGTCCGGGGGGCCTGGCACAGATACGCAGTATTTT. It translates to CASSLSGGPGTDTQYF.

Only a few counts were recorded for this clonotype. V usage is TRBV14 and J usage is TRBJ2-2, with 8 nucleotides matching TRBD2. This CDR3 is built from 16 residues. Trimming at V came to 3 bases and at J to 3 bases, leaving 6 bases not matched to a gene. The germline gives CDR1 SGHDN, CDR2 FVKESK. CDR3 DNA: TGTGCCAGCAGCCACCTAATAGCGGGGTACACCGGGGAGCTGTTTTTT. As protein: CASSHLIAGYTGELFF. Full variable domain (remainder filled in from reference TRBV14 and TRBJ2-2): EAGVTQFPSHSVIEKGQTVTLRCDPISGHDNLYWYRRVMGKEIKFLLHFVKESKQDESGMPNNRFLAERTGGTYSTLKVQPAELEDSGVYFCASSHLIAGYTGELFFGEGSRLTVL.

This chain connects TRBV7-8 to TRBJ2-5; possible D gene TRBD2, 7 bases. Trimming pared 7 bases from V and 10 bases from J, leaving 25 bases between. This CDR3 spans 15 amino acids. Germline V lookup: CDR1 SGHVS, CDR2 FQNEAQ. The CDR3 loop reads CASILGGPVQGDQYF. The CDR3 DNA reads TGTGCCAGCATCCTGGGGGGGCCCGTACAAGGGGACCAGTACTTC.

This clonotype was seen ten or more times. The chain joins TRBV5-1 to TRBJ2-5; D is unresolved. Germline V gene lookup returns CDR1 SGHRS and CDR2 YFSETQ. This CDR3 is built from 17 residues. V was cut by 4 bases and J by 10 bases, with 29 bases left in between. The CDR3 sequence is CASSPLANPTPYLDQYF. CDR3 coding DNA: TGCGCCAGCAGCCCGTTAGCTAATCCGACCCCTTATCTGGACCAGTACTTC.

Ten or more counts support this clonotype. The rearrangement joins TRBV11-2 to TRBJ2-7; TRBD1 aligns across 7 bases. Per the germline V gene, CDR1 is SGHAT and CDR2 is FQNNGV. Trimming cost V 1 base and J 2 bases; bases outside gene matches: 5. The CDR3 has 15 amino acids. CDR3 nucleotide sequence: TGTGCCAGCAGCTTAGGCTCAGGGACAGCCTACGAGCAGTACGTC. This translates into CASSLGSGTAYEQYV.

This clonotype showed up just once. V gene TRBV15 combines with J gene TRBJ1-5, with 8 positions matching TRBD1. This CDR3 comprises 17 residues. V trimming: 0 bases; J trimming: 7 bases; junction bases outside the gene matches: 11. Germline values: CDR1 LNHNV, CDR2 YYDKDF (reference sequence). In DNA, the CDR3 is TGTGCCACCAGCAGAGAGTATCGTCAGGGGGCTAAACAGCCCCAGCATTTT. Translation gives CATSREYRQGAKQPQHF.

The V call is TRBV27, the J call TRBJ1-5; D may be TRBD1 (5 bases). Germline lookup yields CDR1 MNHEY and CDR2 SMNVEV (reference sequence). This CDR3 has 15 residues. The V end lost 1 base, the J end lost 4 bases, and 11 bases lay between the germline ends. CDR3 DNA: TGTGCCAGCAGTTTATTAGGGGCGAAAAATCAGCCCCAGCATTTT. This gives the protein CASSLLGAKNQPQHF.

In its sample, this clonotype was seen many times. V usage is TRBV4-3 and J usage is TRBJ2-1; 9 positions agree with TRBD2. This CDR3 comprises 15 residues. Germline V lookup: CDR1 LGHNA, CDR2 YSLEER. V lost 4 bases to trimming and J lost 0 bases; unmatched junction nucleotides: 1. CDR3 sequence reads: CASSRGGASYNEQFF. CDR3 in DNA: TGCGCCAGCAGCCGCGGGGGGGCCTCCTACAATGAGCAGTTCTTC.

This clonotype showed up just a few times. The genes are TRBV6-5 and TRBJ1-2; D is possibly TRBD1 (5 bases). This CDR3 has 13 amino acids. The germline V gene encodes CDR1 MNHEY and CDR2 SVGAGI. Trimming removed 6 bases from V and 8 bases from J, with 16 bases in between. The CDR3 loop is CASSSIAWGGYTF. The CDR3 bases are TGTGCCAGCAGCTCCATAGCCTGGGGCGGCTACACCTTC.